These T cell receptor beta chains were read from a single sample in a study of early T cells in non-severe SARS-CoV-2 infection. TCRdb passed the 5' RACE reads through MiXCR, listing each CDR3 protein once. Counted here are fewer than 120,000 distinct CDR3 sequences, over 10% occurring once; the ten biggest clones make up about 3.8%. The sample in question was whole blood, obtained at baseline. The receptors come from an adult who was a healthcare worker with PCR-confirmed SARS-CoV-2 infection or an uninfected control (not recorded which). The CDR3 runs from the conserved cysteine through the conserved F or W. The D gene is left open where the match is weak. Expanded clones are given a class, and other clones once, few, many or no size at all.

cdr3_nt: TGTGCCAGCAGCTTAGGCTACACAGATACGCAGTATTTT; cdr3_aa: CASSLGYTDTQYF; d_call: NA; j_call: TRBJ2-3; v_call: TRBV11-1; clone_size: many
cdr3_nt: TGTGCCAGCAGTTTACAGGGATTACCTGAAGCTTTCTTT; cdr3_aa: CASSLQGLPEAFF; d_call: NA; j_call: TRBJ1-1; v_call: TRBV7-6; clone_size: NA
cdr3_nt: TGCGCCAGCAGCTTGGCCGGGGGGACATTGAACACTGAAGCTTTCTTT; cdr3_aa: CASSLAGGTLNTEAFF; d_call: NA; j_call: TRBJ1-1; v_call: TRBV5-1; clone_size: few
cdr3_nt: TGTGCCAGCTCACCACACCCAGAGGCCCACGAGCAGTACTTC; cdr3_aa: CASSPHPEAHEQYF; d_call: NA; j_call: TRBJ2-7; v_call: TRBV18; clone_size: few
cdr3_nt: TGCAGCGCCCGTCTGGGCAATGAGCAGTTCTTC; cdr3_aa: CSARLGNEQFF; d_call: NA; j_call: TRBJ2-1; v_call: TRBV29-1; clone_size: few
cdr3_nt: TGTGCCAGCAGCCAATTTGGGACAGAAGGGAATGGCTACACCTTC; cdr3_aa: CASSQFGTEGNGYTF; d_call: TRBD1; j_call: TRBJ1-2; v_call: TRBV3-1; clone_size: many
cdr3_nt: TGTGCCAGCAGTTATGTTAGCGGGGGGGCTAAGGAGACCCAGTACTTC; cdr3_aa: CASSYVSGGAKETQYF; d_call: TRBD2; j_call: TRBJ2-5; v_call: TRBV6-5; clone_size: NA
cdr3_nt: TGTGCCAGCAGCTTAGGAGGCAGCTACGAGACCCAGTACTTC; cdr3_aa: CASSLGGSYETQYF; d_call: NA; j_call: TRBJ2-5; v_call: TRBV7-2; clone_size: few
cdr3_nt: TGTGCCAGCAGCGGGGGCAGGGGTCTTCAAGAGACCCAGTACTTC; cdr3_aa: CASSGGRGLQETQYF; d_call: NA; j_call: TRBJ2-5; v_call: TRBV5-4; clone_size: NA
cdr3_nt: TGTGCCAGCAGCTTAGTACCGGTGGATGGCTACACCTTC; cdr3_aa: CASSLVPVDGYTF; d_call: NA; j_call: TRBJ1-2; v_call: TRBV11-3; clone_size: NA
cdr3_nt: TGTGCCAGCAGCTTGGGCCCGGCCGTGAACACTGAAGCTTTCTTT; cdr3_aa: CASSLGPAVNTEAFF; d_call: NA; j_call: TRBJ1-1; v_call: TRBV5-6; clone_size: few
cdr3_nt: TGCAGCGTTGCGGGGGGCTCCTTCTACGAGCAGTACTTC; cdr3_aa: CSVAGGSFYEQYF; d_call: NA; j_call: TRBJ2-7; v_call: TRBV29-1; clone_size: NA
cdr3_nt: TGTGCCAGCAGCCAGCGCGCTAGCGGGAGATGGTACGAGCAGTACTTC; cdr3_aa: CASSQRASGRWYEQYF; d_call: TRBD2; j_call: TRBJ2-7; v_call: TRBV3-1; clone_size: many
cdr3_nt: TGTGCCAGCAGTTTAGTGGAAGCTAATGAAAAACTGTTTTTT; cdr3_aa: CASSLVEANEKLFF; d_call: NA; j_call: TRBJ1-4; v_call: TRBV12-3/TRBV12-4; clone_size: NA
cdr3_nt: TGTGCCAGCAGCTTAGCGCAGGGGGCCAGGAACACCATATATTTT; cdr3_aa: CASSLAQGARNTIYF; d_call: TRBD1; j_call: TRBJ1-3; v_call: TRBV7-2; clone_size: NA
cdr3_nt: TGTGCCAGCAGTTTCCAGGGGGCGCGGTGGACTGAAGCTTTCTTT; cdr3_aa: CASSFQGARWTEAFF; d_call: TRBD1; j_call: TRBJ1-1; v_call: TRBV6-2/TRBV6-3; clone_size: NA
cdr3_nt: TGTGCCAGCAGCTTAGGGGGTTGGTACGAGCAGTACTTC; cdr3_aa: CASSLGGWYEQYF; d_call: NA; j_call: TRBJ2-7; v_call: TRBV11-2; clone_size: few
cdr3_nt: TGTGCCTGGAGCGCCAGGGGAGCCGGCTATGGCTACACCTTC; cdr3_aa: CAWSARGAGYGYTF; d_call: NA; j_call: TRBJ1-2; v_call: TRBV30; clone_size: many
cdr3_nt: TGCAGTGCTACAGCCATCTACGAGCAGTACTTC; cdr3_aa: CSATAIYEQYF; d_call: NA; j_call: TRBJ2-7; v_call: TRBV20-1; clone_size: NA
cdr3_nt: TGTGCCAGTAGTACAGATTGGGAGGGCAATCAGCCCCAGCATTTT; cdr3_aa: CASSTDWEGNQPQHF; d_call: NA; j_call: TRBJ1-5; v_call: TRBV19; clone_size: many
cdr3_nt: TGCAGTGCTAGAGCGGGGCAGTCCCATCAGCCCCAGCATTTT; cdr3_aa: CSARAGQSHQPQHF; d_call: NA; j_call: TRBJ1-5; v_call: TRBV20-1; clone_size: NA
cdr3_nt: TGTGCCACCAGCAGAGCGATTGGGAGCGGAGGCTACACCTTC; cdr3_aa: CATSRAIGSGGYTF; d_call: NA; j_call: TRBJ1-2; v_call: TRBV15; clone_size: NA
cdr3_nt: TGTGCCAGCAGGGAGACAGGGGGCACTGAAGCTTTCTTT; cdr3_aa: CASRETGGTEAFF; d_call: TRBD1; j_call: TRBJ1-1; v_call: TRBV25-1; clone_size: NA
cdr3_nt: TGTGCCAGCAGTTTCCCCAGCGGGGGTTTGAGCTCCTACAATGAGCAGTTCTTC; cdr3_aa: CASSFPSGGLSSYNEQFF; d_call: TRBD2; j_call: TRBJ2-1; v_call: TRBV12-3/TRBV12-4; clone_size: few
cdr3_nt: TGCGCCAGCAGCCATAACTACGAGCAGTACTTC; cdr3_aa: CASSHNYEQYF; d_call: NA; j_call: TRBJ2-7; v_call: TRBV5-1; clone_size: NA
cdr3_nt: TGTGCCAGCAGCATTATGAGGGGGGCTGGCACTGAAGCTTTCTTT; cdr3_aa: CASSIMRGAGTEAFF; d_call: NA; j_call: TRBJ1-1; v_call: TRBV28; clone_size: many
cdr3_nt: TGTGCCAGCAGCCAAGATAGCGGGAGTACCTACAATGAGCAGTTCTTC; cdr3_aa: CASSQDSGSTYNEQFF; d_call: TRBD2; j_call: TRBJ2-1; v_call: TRBV4-2; clone_size: NA
cdr3_nt: TGCAGCGCAACGGACAGACGGAACACTGAAGCTTTCTTT; cdr3_aa: CSATDRRNTEAFF; d_call: NA; j_call: TRBJ1-1; v_call: TRBV29-1; clone_size: few
cdr3_nt: TGTGCCAGCACTCGCCTCTATGGCTACACCTTC; cdr3_aa: CASTRLYGYTF; d_call: NA; j_call: TRBJ1-2; v_call: TRBV2; clone_size: many
cdr3_nt: TGTGCCTGGAGTGACAGGGCTGGAAACACCATATATTTT; cdr3_aa: CAWSDRAGNTIYF; d_call: NA; j_call: TRBJ1-3; v_call: TRBV30; clone_size: few
cdr3_nt: TGCGCCAGCAGCCCCATGCAGGCCTCCTACACAGATACGCAGTATTTT; cdr3_aa: CASSPMQASYTDTQYF; d_call: NA; j_call: TRBJ2-3; v_call: TRBV5-1; clone_size: few
cdr3_nt: TGCGCCAGCAGCCAAGATCTTGCGTCCGCCGATCAGCCCCAGCATTTT; cdr3_aa: CASSQDLASADQPQHF; d_call: NA; j_call: TRBJ1-5; v_call: TRBV4-1; clone_size: once
cdr3_nt: TGTGCCAGCAGCTTAGCGGGGGGTAGGCGTGAGCAGTTCTTC; cdr3_aa: CASSLAGGRREQFF; d_call: NA; j_call: TRBJ2-1; v_call: TRBV7-9; clone_size: few
cdr3_nt: TGCAGTGCATCTAGCGGGGTCACAGATACGCAGTATTTT; cdr3_aa: CSASSGVTDTQYF; d_call: TRBD2; j_call: TRBJ2-3; v_call: TRBV20-1; clone_size: NA
cdr3_nt: TGTGCCAGCAGAACCCGGGCGGCGTATAATTCACCCCTCCACTTT; cdr3_aa: CASRTRAAYNSPLHF; d_call: NA; j_call: TRBJ1-6; v_call: TRBV28; clone_size: NA
cdr3_nt: TGTGCCAGCAGCTCGAAACGGGGGCAGGTCTACGAGCAGTACTTC; cdr3_aa: CASSSKRGQVYEQYF; d_call: NA; j_call: TRBJ2-7; v_call: TRBV7-9; clone_size: NA
cdr3_nt: TGCGCCAGCAGCTTACAGGCTAACACTGAAGCTTTCTTT; cdr3_aa: CASSLQANTEAFF; d_call: NA; j_call: TRBJ1-1; v_call: TRBV5-1; clone_size: NA
cdr3_nt: TGTGCCAGCAGTTTATACCCCTACCCGGGACAGCGTAATGAAAAACTGTTTTTT; cdr3_aa: CASSLYPYPGQRNEKLFF; d_call: TRBD1; j_call: TRBJ1-4; v_call: TRBV27; clone_size: NA
cdr3_nt: TGTGCCAGCGGGACAGGGAACACTGAAGCTTTCTTT; cdr3_aa: CASGTGNTEAFF; d_call: TRBD1; j_call: TRBJ1-1; v_call: TRBV6-6; clone_size: many
cdr3_nt: TGTGCCAGCAGAGAACAGGGTGGCGCTGAAGCTTTCTTT; cdr3_aa: CASREQGGAEAFF; d_call: NA; j_call: TRBJ1-1; v_call: TRBV6-5; clone_size: NA
cdr3_nt: TGCAGTGCTAGAGATCGCCATTTT; cdr3_aa: CSARDRHF; d_call: NA; j_call: TRBJ1-6; v_call: TRBV20-1; clone_size: few
cdr3_nt: TGTGCCTGGAGTTATGGACAGGGGACCAATGAGCAGTTCTTC; cdr3_aa: CAWSYGQGTNEQFF; d_call: TRBD1; j_call: TRBJ2-1; v_call: TRBV30; clone_size: NA
cdr3_nt: TGCAGCGCCCAGAGGGTAAACACTGAAGCTTTCTTT; cdr3_aa: CSAQRVNTEAFF; d_call: NA; j_call: TRBJ1-1; v_call: TRBV29-1; clone_size: few
cdr3_nt: TGTGCCAGCTCACCAATTACTAGCGGGGTCGGTGAGCAGTTCTTC; cdr3_aa: CASSPITSGVGEQFF; d_call: TRBD2; j_call: TRBJ2-1; v_call: TRBV18; clone_size: NA